These 5 T cell receptor beta chains originate from one sample sequenced in a study of T cell changes during pregnancy in multiple sclerosis. Sequenced by immunoSEQ multiplex PCR; TCRdb stores in-frame clones only, minus some. The data hold more than 55,000 clones, with roughly 92% observed a single time. The sequencing used peripheral blood, collected in the first trimester of pregnancy. These receptors were collected from a female donor with multiple sclerosis, enrolled in a pregnancy study.

The chain recombines TRBV7-2 with TRBJ1-1, with D uncertain. This CDR3 is 14 amino acids long. Trimming stripped 1 base from V and 0 bases from J, with 6 bases between. Per the germline V gene, CDR1 is SGHTA and CDR2 is FQGNSA. The DNA for the CDR3 is TGTGCCAGCAGCTTAGTGGCCATGAACACTGAAGCTTTCTTT. Its protein product is CASSLVAMNTEAFF.

The chain carries TRBV7-6 and TRBJ2-1, with D unclear. CDR1 and CDR2 from the germline V gene are SGHVS and FNYEAQ. Trimming took off 0 bases at V and 4 bases at J, with 10 bases between the two ends. The CDR3 has 15 residues. The CDR3 DNA is TGTGCCAGCAGCTTAGCGCGGTCATCTTACAATGAGCAGTTCTTC. Amino acids: CASSLARSSYNEQFF.

The V gene is TRBV19, the J gene TRBJ2-7; D is ambiguous. This CDR3 spans 11 amino acids. In germline, CDR1 is LNHDA, CDR2 SQIVND (reference sequence). The V end was cut by 4 bases, the J end by 5 bases, with 6 bases between. CDR3 DNA: TGTGCCAGTAGTAGCCCGGACGAGCAGTACTTC. It specifies CASSSPDEQYF.

This clone appeared a few times. V gene TRBV7-8 combines with J gene TRBJ1-4, with TRBD1 identical over 7 bases. With V trimmed by 3 bases and J by 6 bases, 1 base remained unmatched. CDR3 length: 13 amino acids. Germline CDR1 and CDR2: SGHVS and FQNEAQ. CDR3 DNA sequence: TGTGCCAGCAGCTTGGGGACAGATGAAAAACTGTTTTTT. Protein sequence: CASSLGTDEKLFF.

This clone was picked up one time. This chain uses TRBV5-6 with TRBJ1-1, with 9 nucleotides matching TRBD1. CDR1 is SGHDT and CDR2 is YYEEEE in the germline V gene. Trimming removed 2 bases from V and 4 bases from J; junction bases left unmatched: 3. The CDR3 loop spans 14 amino acids. The CDR3 reads CASSLRGQGTEAFF. The CDR3 nucleotides are TGTGCCAGCAGCTTAAGGGGACAGGGCACTGAAGCTTTCTTT.